Given below is one TCR beta chain in context. The data were taken from a study of blood T cell repertoires in COVID-19. Original analysis: Reference gene primer amplification yielded estimated nucleated cell counts. Assay used: immunoSEQ multiplex PCR; TCRdb lists only in-frame clones, some missing. D and trimming come from the DNA, and the V and J calls and clone size come from that table. The repertoire holds about 120,000 clones, with around 81% as singletons. From germline, CDR1 is LGHNA and CDR2 YSLEER. V dropped 0 bases and J dropped 1 base, with 7 bases sitting between them. The CDR3 totals 14 residues.

This clonotype originated in a human donor in a cohort sampled during active COVID-19. This rearrangement joins TRBV4-3 to TRBJ2-7; the D is unclear. Sequencing input: peripheral blood. CDR3 in DNA: TGCGCCAGCAGCCAAGACCGTCAGTCCTACGAGCAGTACTTC. Protein sequence: CASSQDRQSYEQYF.